This T cell receptor beta chain was recorded in a study of blood T cells in healthy people across ages. Deletions cut 3 bases from V and 4 bases from J, with 12 bases between. CDR1 and CDR2 (germline): DFQATT, SNEGSKA (reference sequence). The CDR3 is 13 amino acids. Sample-barcoded 5' priming and a J-beta primer mix drove a second PCR of 7 to 11 cycles. Each CDR3 protein gets one entry after TCRdb re-called the 5' RACE reads with MiXCR. The sample consists of about 1.1 million distinct CDR3 sequences, more than 30% of them appearing once. This sequence was found in a man in his late teens or twenties in good health. Material for sequencing was blood. The rearrangement links TRBV20-1 to TRBJ1-2; possibly TRBD1 for D (5 bases). The CDR3 DNA sequence: TGCAGTGCTAGCTCCACGGGGGGCTATGGCTACACCTTC. It codes for CSASSTGGYGYTF.